This T cell receptor beta chain came from a study of OX40 agonist ivuxolimab in advanced cancers. General observations from the study: Low normalized T-cell clonal expansion was also seen in some nonresponders. The average count of expanded clones was higher among CD8+ T cells than among CD4+.

With autoimmune disease history or systemic immunosuppression, patients were excluded. Assay: immunoSEQ multiplex PCR; the TCRdb copy retains only in-frame clones and omits some. The data show 60,000 to 95,000 clones, 65% to 90% seen once. V was clipped by 1 base and J by 2 bases, with 11 bases between them. This CDR3 is built from 15 residues. CDR1 is SGHTA and CDR2 is FQGNSA in the germline V gene. With regard to this clone: Its antigen is as yet unknown.

This receptor was identified in an adult with an advanced solid tumor such as melanoma, head and neck, liver or kidney cancer. Sequencing was performed on CD4+ or CD8+ T cells sorted from blood, taken in a trial of the OX40 agonist ivuxolimab. The V call is TRBV7-2, the J call TRBJ2-5; no clear D gene. The CDR3 DNA is TGTGCCAGCAGCTTAGAGAACAGAAAGCAAGAGACCCAGTACTTC. Encoded protein: CASSLENRKQETQYF.